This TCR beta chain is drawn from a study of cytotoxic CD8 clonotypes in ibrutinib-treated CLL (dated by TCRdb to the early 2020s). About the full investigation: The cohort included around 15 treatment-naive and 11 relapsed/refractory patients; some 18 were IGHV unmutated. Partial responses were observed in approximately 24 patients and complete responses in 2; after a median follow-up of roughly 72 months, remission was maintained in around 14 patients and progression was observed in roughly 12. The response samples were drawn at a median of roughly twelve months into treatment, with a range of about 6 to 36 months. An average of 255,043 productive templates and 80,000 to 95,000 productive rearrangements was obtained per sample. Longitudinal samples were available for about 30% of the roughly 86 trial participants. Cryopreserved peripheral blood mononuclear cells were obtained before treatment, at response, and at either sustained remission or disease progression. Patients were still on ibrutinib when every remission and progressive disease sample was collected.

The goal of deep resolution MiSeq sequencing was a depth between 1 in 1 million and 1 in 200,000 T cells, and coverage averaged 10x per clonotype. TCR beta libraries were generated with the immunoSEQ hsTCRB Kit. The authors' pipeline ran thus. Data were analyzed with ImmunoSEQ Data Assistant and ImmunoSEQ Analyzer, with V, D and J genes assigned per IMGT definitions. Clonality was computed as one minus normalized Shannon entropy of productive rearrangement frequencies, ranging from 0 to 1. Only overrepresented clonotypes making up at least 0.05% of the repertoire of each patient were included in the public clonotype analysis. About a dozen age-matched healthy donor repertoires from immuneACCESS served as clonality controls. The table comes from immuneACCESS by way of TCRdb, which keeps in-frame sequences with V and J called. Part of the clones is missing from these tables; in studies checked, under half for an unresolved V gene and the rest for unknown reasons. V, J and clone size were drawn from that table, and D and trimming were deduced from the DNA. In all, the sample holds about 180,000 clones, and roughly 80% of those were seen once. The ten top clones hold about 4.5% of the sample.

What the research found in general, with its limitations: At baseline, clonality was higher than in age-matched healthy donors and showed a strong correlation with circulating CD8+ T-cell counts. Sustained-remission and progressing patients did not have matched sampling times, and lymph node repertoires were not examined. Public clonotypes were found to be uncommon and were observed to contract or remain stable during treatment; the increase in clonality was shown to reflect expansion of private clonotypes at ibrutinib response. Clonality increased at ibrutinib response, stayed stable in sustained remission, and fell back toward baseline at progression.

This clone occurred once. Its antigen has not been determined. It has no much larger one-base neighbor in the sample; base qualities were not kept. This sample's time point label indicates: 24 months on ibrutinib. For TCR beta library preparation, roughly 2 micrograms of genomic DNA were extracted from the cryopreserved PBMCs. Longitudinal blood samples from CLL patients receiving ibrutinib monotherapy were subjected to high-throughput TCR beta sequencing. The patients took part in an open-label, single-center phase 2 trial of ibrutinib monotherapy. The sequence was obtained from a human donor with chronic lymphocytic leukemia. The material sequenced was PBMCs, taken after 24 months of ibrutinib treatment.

The DNA is as follows: TGTGCCAGCAGTGAATGGGACACCAATTCACCCCTCCACTTT. The resulting protein is CASSEWDTNSPLHF. The chain is made from TRBV2 and TRBJ1-6; TRBD1 is possibly the D segment (6 matching bases). V lost 2 bases and J lost 7 bases; the stretch between them is 9 bases long. The CDR1 and CDR2 encoded by the germline V gene are SNHLY and FYNNEI. Spanning cysteine to phenylalanine, the CDR3 consists of 14 amino acids. Only the CDR3 portion is preserved as DNA: 42 bases, with reading frame beginning at the first base.